This TCR beta chain is from a study of blood T cell repertoires in COVID-19. As for the study in general: PBMCs, B-cell-depleted T cells, or T cells were the source of the cDNA or gDNA that made up the material.

Per the original methods: The authors estimated nucleated cell counts from reference gene primer amplification. Data came from immunoSEQ multiplex PCR; TCRdb stores just in-frame clones and leaves some out. V and J calls and clone size are as listed in that table; D and trimming were resolved from the DNA. The sample has about 380,000 clones; roughly 90% are singletons. Specimen: peripheral blood. The TCR originated in a man younger than 35 with active or convalescent COVID-19.

The CDR3 reads CASSLEFSSGGNQPQHF. In nucleotides, the CDR3 is TGTGCCAGCAGCTTAGAGTTTAGCTCGGGGGGGAATCAGCCCCAGCATTTT. This chain joins TRBV7-9 and TRBJ1-5; possible D gene TRBD1, 5 bases. In germline, CDR1 is SEHNR, CDR2 FQNEAQ (reference sequence). CDR3 length equals 17 residues. The germline V and J ends were trimmed by 1 base and 4 bases, with 17 bases remaining between them. The entire variable domain, with the rest obtained from reference TRBV7-9 and TRBJ1-5, is as follows: DTGVSQNPRHKITKRGQNVTFRCDPISEHNRLYWYRQTLGQGPEFLTYFQNEAQLEKSRLLSDRFSAERPKGSFSTLEIQRTEQGDSAMYLCASSLEFSSGGNQPQHFGDGTRLSIL.